The 21 T cell receptor beta chains below come from one sample, sequenced in a study of T cell changes during pregnancy in multiple sclerosis. Profiling relied on immunoSEQ multiplex PCR, and the TCRdb table lists in-frame clones only, not all of them. In the table there are tens of thousands of clones, over 75% of which are singletons. Material: peripheral blood, obtained in the first trimester of pregnancy. The receptors were sampled from a female donor with multiple sclerosis, enrolled in a pregnancy study.

This clone appeared once. The genes are TRBV5-1 and TRBJ2-2, with a weak D call TRBD2 (5 bases). Germline values: CDR1 SGHRS, CDR2 YFSETQ. This CDR3 comprises 14 residues. Trimming took off 1 base at V and 4 bases at J, with 8 bases between the two ends. In nucleotides, the CDR3 is TGCGCCAGCAGCTTGCTAGGACTCACCGGGGAGCTGTTTTTT. Its translation is CASSLLGLTGELFF.

The chain recombines TRBV18 with TRBJ1-3, with D possibly matching TRBD1 (6 bases). V was cut by 3 bases and J by 0 bases, with 18 bases left in between. The CDR3 contains 18 residues. CDR1 is KGHSH, CDR2 LQKENI, per germline. The CDR3 loop reads CASSPLGIGQTSGNTIYF. For the CDR3, the DNA is TGTGCCAGCTCACCCCTGGGAATTGGACAGACCTCTGGAAACACCATATATTTT.

The rearrangement uses TRBV2 and TRBJ1-2, with D possibly being TRBD1 (6 bases). Germline V gene sequence: CDR1 SNHLY, CDR2 FYNNEI. The V end was cut by 5 bases, the J end by 2 bases, with 15 bases between. CDR3 length: 15 residues. The CDR3 spells CASSPQGNLNYGYTF. The CDR3 DNA follows: TGTGCCAGCAGTCCTCAGGGGAATTTGAACTATGGCTACACCTTC.

J is TRBJ1-1 and V is TRBV5-1, with a weak D call TRBD1 (6 bases). Trimming stripped 9 bases from V and 4 bases from J, with 16 bases between. This CDR3 is 13 amino acids long. Per germline, CDR1 SGHRS and CDR2 YFSETQ. CDR3 nucleotide sequence: TGCGCCACAGGGGTGGGGACGGGCACTGAAGCTTTCTTT. Its protein is CATGVGTGTEAFF.

The chain has TRBV10-2 and TRBJ2-3, with D perhaps TRBD1 (5 bases). The length of the CDR3 is 13 residues. Deletions cut 3 bases from V and 6 bases from J, with 10 bases between. The germline CDR1 and CDR2 sequences are WSHSY and SAAADI. This CDR3 is CASSDGALDTQYF. CDR3 coding DNA: TGCGCCAGCAGTGATGGGGCCCTGGATACGCAGTATTTT.

The V gene is TRBV14, the J gene TRBJ2-3; no clear D gene. The CDR3 totals 15 residues. The germline V gene encodes CDR1 SGHDN and CDR2 FVKESK. V gave up 1 base and J gave up 3 bases, with 11 bases separating them. The CDR3 nucleotides are TGTGCCAGCAGCCAAGGACTCCGGCGGACAGATACGCAGTATTTT. Its protein is CASSQGLRRTDTQYF.

The chain recombines TRBV7-6 with TRBJ2-2; D is unclear. The V gene lost 4 bases and the J gene lost 7 bases, with 4 bases spanning the gap. In germline, CDR1 is SGHVS, CDR2 FNYEAQ. The CDR3 extends over 11 amino acids. The CDR3 sequence is CASSSNGELFF. CDR3 coding DNA: TGTGCCAGCAGCTCCAACGGGGAGCTGTTTTTT.

The rearrangement links TRBV4-1 to TRBJ2-3; 12 nucleotides agree with TRBD2. Germline assignment: CDR1 MGHRA and CDR2 YSYEKL. With V trimmed by 1 base and J by 5 bases, 19 bases remained unmatched. This CDR3 contains 21 residues. The CDR3 loop reads CASSQGTGTDLAGGQVDTQYF. CDR3 bases: TGCGCCAGCAGCCAAGGGACCGGGACAGACCTAGCGGGAGGGCAGGTAGATACGCAGTATTTT.

The rearrangement uses TRBV4-1 and TRBJ1-2, with TRBD1 as a possible D gene (6 bases). The CDR3 sequence is 17 residues long. Germline CDR1 and CDR2: MGHRA and YSYEKL. V dropped 0 bases and J dropped 3 bases, with 17 bases sitting between them. CDR3 in DNA: TGCGCCAGCAGCCAAGATCCCCCAGGGGTCGACTACTATGGCTACACCTTC. It encodes CASSQDPPGVDYYGYTF.

This clone was detected only a few times. V usage is TRBV27 and J usage is TRBJ2-7, with 9 bases that match TRBD2. Germline V gene lookup returns CDR1 MNHEY and CDR2 SMNVEV (reference sequence). The CDR3 consists of 18 residues. J lost 3 bases, V lost 3 bases, and 15 bases had no gene match. CDR3: CASSFKGGLLAGLYEQYF. CDR3 in DNA: TGTGCCAGCAGTTTCAAGGGGGGCCTACTAGCGGGCCTCTACGAGCAGTACTTC.

V usage is TRBV19 and J usage is TRBJ2-7; 8 nucleotides line up with TRBD2. Germline V gene sequence: CDR1 LNHDA, CDR2 SQIVND (reference sequence). Trimming cost V 5 bases and J 3 bases; bases outside gene matches: 9. The CDR3 length is 15 residues. The DNA of the CDR3 is TGTGCCAGTAGTGGGAGATCCGGGACTAGCTACGAGCAGTACTTC. Protein product: CASSGRSGTSYEQYF. The full variable domain, in which reference TRBV19 and TRBJ2-7 provide the parts outside the CDR3, is DGGITQSPKYLFRKEGQNVTLSCEQNLNHDAMYWYRQDPGQGLRLIYYSQIVNDFQKGDIAEGYSVSREKKESFPLTVTSAQKNPTAFYLCASSGRSGTSYEQYFGPGTRLTVT.

The rearrangement joins TRBV2 to TRBJ2-4; TRBD2 matches at 7 bases. CDR1 and CDR2 from the germline V gene are SNHLY and FYNNEI. The CDR3 loop spans 14 amino acids. Germline trimming cut 5 bases from V and 1 base from J; bases unmatched to any gene: 2. DNA of the CDR3: TGTGCCAGCAGTCCTAGCGGCGCCAAAAACATTCAGTACTTC. It encodes CASSPSGAKNIQYF.

The chain has TRBV18 and TRBJ2-7; the match to TRBD1 covers 7 bases. The CDR3 covers 15 residues. CDR1 and CDR2 (germline): KGHSH, LQKENI. V was clipped by 3 bases and J by 1 base; unmatched bases: 6. The CDR3 spells CASSPYRDSSYEQYF. The CDR3 DNA sequence: TGTGCCAGCTCACCCTACCGGGACAGTTCCTACGAGCAGTACTTC.

The chain joins TRBV6-4 to TRBJ2-6; D unresolved. The CDR3 is 15 residues long. V lost 3 bases and J 2 bases, leaving 8 bases between the germline ends. Germline CDR1 reads MRHNA; CDR2 reads SNTAGT. The CDR3 DNA reads as TGTGCCAGCAGTGAGTCAGTAACTGGGGCCAACGTCCTGACTTTC. This codes for CASSESVTGANVLTF.

This chain joins TRBV7-9 and TRBJ2-1; D unresolved. V was cut by 1 base and J by 8 bases, with 12 bases left in between. The CDR3 is made up of 14 amino acids. The germline V gene encodes CDR1 SEHNR and CDR2 FQNEAQ (reference sequence). CDR3 loop: CASSLVSSLDEQFF. The CDR3 DNA reads as TGTGCCAGCAGCTTAGTTTCTAGTCTCGATGAGCAGTTCTTC.

This clone has just one count. The gene calls are TRBV13 and TRBJ1-4; 7 bases match TRBD1. V shed 0 bases and J 6 bases; nucleotides not matched to a gene: 1. Germline loops: CDR1 PRHDT, CDR2 FYEKMQ (reference sequence). This CDR3 contains 14 residues. CDR3 region: CASSLGQGDEKLFF. CDR3 coding DNA: TGTGCCAGCAGCTTAGGGCAGGGGGATGAAAAACTGTTTTTT.

The CDR3 nucleotides are TGTGCCAGCAGTTTCGGACTAGCGGGAAACTCGCATGAGCAGTTCTTC. Translated: CASSFGLAGNSHEQFF. The chain combines TRBV27 with TRBJ2-1; 12 bases align to TRBD2. Losses at the gene ends were 3 bases for V and 8 bases for J; bases not matched to a gene: 8. The CDR3 is 16 residues long. The germline CDR1 and CDR2 sequences are MNHEY and SMNVEV (reference sequence).

V usage is TRBV5-1 and J usage is TRBJ2-2; possibly TRBD2 for D (6 bases). Looked up from germline, CDR1 is SGHRS and CDR2 is YFSETQ. The CDR3 runs to 16 residues. V was clipped by 4 bases and J by 1 base, with 14 bases between them. The CDR3 DNA reads TGCGCCAGCAGCCTAAAGCGGGTACAGAACACCGGGGAGCTGTTTTTT. Translation: CASSLKRVQNTGELFF.

The genes are TRBV28 and TRBJ2-6; D gene unclear. The V gene's germline CDR1 is MDHEN and CDR2 SYDVKM. The CDR3 spans 11 residues. Trimming shortened V by 4 bases and J by 12 bases, and 7 bases separated the two germline ends. The CDR3 region has the DNA TGTGCCAGCAGTTCGGTTGGCGTCCTGACTTTC. Amino acid sequence: CASSSVGVLTF.

This clone was observed once. The chain has TRBV9 and TRBJ1-2, with 9 bases fitting TRBD1. V lost 5 bases to trimming and J lost 0 bases; unmatched junction nucleotides: 2. CDR1 SGDLS and CDR2 YYNGEE come from the germline V gene. The CDR3 is 14 amino acids. CDR3 coding DNA: TGTGCCAGCAGAGGACAGGGGTCTAACTATGGCTACACCTTC. Its translation: CASRGQGSNYGYTF.

V usage is TRBV28 and J usage is TRBJ2-7; 7 bases line up with TRBD1. The CDR3 has 15 residues. V dropped 5 bases and J dropped 0; count of bases not matched to a gene: 7. Germline V gene sequence: CDR1 MDHEN, CDR2 SYDVKM. The CDR3 reads CASSRSDRPSYEQYF. The CDR3 DNA is TGTGCCAGCAGTCGATCGGACAGGCCCTCCTACGAGCAGTACTTC.